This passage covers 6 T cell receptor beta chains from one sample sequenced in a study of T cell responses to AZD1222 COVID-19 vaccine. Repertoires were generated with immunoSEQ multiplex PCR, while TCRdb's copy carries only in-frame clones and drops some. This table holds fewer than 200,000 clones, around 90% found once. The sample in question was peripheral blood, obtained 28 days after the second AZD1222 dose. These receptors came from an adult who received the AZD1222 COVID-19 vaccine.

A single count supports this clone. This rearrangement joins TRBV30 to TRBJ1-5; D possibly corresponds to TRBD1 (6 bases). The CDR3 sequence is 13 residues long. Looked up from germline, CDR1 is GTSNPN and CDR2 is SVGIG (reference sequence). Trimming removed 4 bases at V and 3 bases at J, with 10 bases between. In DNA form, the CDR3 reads TGTGCCTGGACGGGGGGCCCCAATCAGCCCCAGCATTTT. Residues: CAWTGGPNQPQHF.

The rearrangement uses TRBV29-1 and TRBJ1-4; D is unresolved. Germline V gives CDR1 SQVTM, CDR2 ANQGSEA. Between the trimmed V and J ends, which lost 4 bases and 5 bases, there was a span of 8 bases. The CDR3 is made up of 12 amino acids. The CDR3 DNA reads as TGCAGCGTTGGACTGACGAATGAAAAACTGTTTTTT. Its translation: CSVGLTNEKLFF.

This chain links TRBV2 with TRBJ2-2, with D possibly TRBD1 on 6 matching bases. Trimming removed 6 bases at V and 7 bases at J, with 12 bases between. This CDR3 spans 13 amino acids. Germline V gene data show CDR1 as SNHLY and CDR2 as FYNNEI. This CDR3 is CASSRGLGGELFF. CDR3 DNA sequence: TGTGCCAGCAGCAGGGGCTTGGGCGGGGAGCTGTTTTTT.

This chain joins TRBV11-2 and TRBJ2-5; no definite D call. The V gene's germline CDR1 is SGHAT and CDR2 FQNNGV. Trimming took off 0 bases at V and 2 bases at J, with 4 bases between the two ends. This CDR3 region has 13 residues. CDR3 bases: TGTGCCAGCAGCTTAGAACTTCAAGAGACCCAGTACTTC. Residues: CASSLELQETQYF.

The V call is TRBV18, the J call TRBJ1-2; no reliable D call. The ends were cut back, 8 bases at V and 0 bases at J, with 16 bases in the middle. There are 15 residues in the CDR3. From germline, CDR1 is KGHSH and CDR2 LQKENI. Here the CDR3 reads CASTVKRESNYGYTF. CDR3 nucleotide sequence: TGTGCCAGCACCGTAAAGCGGGAGTCTAACTATGGCTACACCTTC.

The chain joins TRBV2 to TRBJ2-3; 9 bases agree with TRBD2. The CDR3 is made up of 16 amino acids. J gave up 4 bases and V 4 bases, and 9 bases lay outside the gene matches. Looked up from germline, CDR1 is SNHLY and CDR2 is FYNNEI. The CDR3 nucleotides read TGTGCCAGCAGTGGCCCCGGGACTAGCAAGCCAGATACGCAGTATTTT. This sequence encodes CASSGPGTSKPDTQYF.